What follows are 31 T cell receptor beta chains derived from one specimen sequenced in a study of cytotoxic CD8 clonotypes in ibrutinib-treated CLL. TCRdb's table, derived via immunoSEQ multiplex PCR, lists solely in-frame clones and lacks some. The sample consists of 40,000 or so clones, under 80% of them appearing once. Sequencing used PBMCs, obtained after 24 months of ibrutinib treatment. The receptors were gathered from a human donor with chronic lymphocytic leukemia.

This chain connects TRBV29-1 to TRBJ1-1; D perhaps matches TRBD1 (6 bases). V gave up 4 bases and J gave up 5 bases, with 17 bases separating them. CDR3 length: 14 amino acids. Germline values: CDR1 SQVTM, CDR2 ANQGSEA. The CDR3 loop reads CSVGVGARGTEAFF. Here the CDR3 DNA reads TGCAGCGTTGGGGTGGGGGCTAGGGGGACTGAAGCTTTCTTT.

This clone appeared a single time. The chain carries TRBV10-3 and TRBJ2-2, with 8 positions matching TRBD2. CDR1 is ENHRY and CDR2 is SYGVKD in the germline V gene. This CDR3 has 15 residues. After removal of 9 bases from V and 1 base from J, the junction contained 7 bases not matched to a gene. CDR3 DNA: TGTGCCATAGGGGAACGGGAGGGGAACACCGGGGAGCTGTTTTTT. It yields the protein CAIGEREGNTGELFF.

The chain combines TRBV27 with TRBJ1-1, with D unresolved. Germline loops: CDR1 MNHEY, CDR2 SMNVEV (reference sequence). The CDR3 covers 16 residues. Trimming removed 6 bases at V and 0 bases at J, with 17 bases between. The CDR3 spells CASSQWSGRLNTEAFF. Here the CDR3 DNA reads TGTGCCAGCAGCCAGTGGAGCGGGAGGTTGAACACTGAAGCTTTCTTT.

This clone was recorded only once. The rearrangement joins TRBV18 to TRBJ2-7; weak D call: TRBD2 (5 bases). The CDR3 is 16 amino acids. The V gene lost 4 bases and the J gene lost 3 bases, with 19 bases spanning the gap. Germline loops: CDR1 KGHSH, CDR2 LQKENI. CDR3 nucleotide sequence: TGTGCCAGCTCACTAAGTCCTTTCCGGGATTACTACGAGCAGTACTTC. Translating it yields CASSLSPFRDYYEQYF.

J is TRBJ2-1 and V is TRBV4-1; D may be TRBD1 (5 bases). The CDR3 is 12 residues long. Germline V gives CDR1 MGHRA, CDR2 YSYEKL. V lost 5 bases and J lost 4, with 6 bases in between. This CDR3 is CASSKGYNEQFF. DNA for the CDR3: TGCGCCAGCAGCAAGGGGTACAATGAGCAGTTCTTC.

This chain links TRBV5-1 with TRBJ1-3; D ambiguous. The V end was cut by 0 bases, the J end by 0 bases, with 10 bases between. CDR1 is SGHRS and CDR2 is YFSETQ in the germline V gene. The length of the CDR3 is 16 residues. CDR3 sequence (DNA): TGCGCCAGCAGCTTGGGAAACATTCTCTCTGGAAACACCATATATTTT. Translation: CASSLGNILSGNTIYF.

This clone was detected once. This chain joins TRBV7-9 and TRBJ2-7; weak D call: TRBD1 (5 bases). Germline CDR1 SEHNR, CDR2 FQNEAQ (reference sequence). V gave up 4 bases and J gave up 2 bases, with 12 bases separating them. This CDR3 region has 14 residues. The CDR3 DNA sequence: TGTGCCAGCAGCTCCCCCAGGGATCCCTACGAGCAGTACTTC. Translated, it gives CASSSPRDPYEQYF.

This chain connects TRBV19 to TRBJ2-4, with 13 bases aligning to TRBD2. CDR1 and CDR2 from the germline V gene are LNHDA and SQIVND (reference sequence). J was trimmed by 2 bases and V by 9 bases; bases with no gene match: 7. There are 16 residues in the CDR3. CDR3 protein: CASTSGGDWTKNIQYF. CDR3 coding DNA: TGTGCCAGCACTAGCGGGGGGGATTGGACCAAAAACATTCAGTACTTC.

The chain joins TRBV6-6 to TRBJ2-7, with 7 nucleotides matching TRBD2. Germline CDR1 is MNHNY and CDR2 is SVGAGI (reference sequence). V shed 4 bases, J shed 0 bases, and the junction held 3 bases outside the gene matches. The CDR3 covers 14 residues. CDR3 in DNA: TGTGCCAGCAGTTTGACTAGCACCTCCTACGAGCAGTACTTC. Its translation is CASSLTSTSYEQYF.

This clone turned up a few times. This chain connects TRBV10-2 to TRBJ2-1; TRBD2 aligns across 9 bases. Germline V gene sequence: CDR1 WSHSY, CDR2 SAAADI. This CDR3 comprises 17 residues. The junction had 14 bases not matched to a gene; V was cut back by 3 bases and J by 8 bases. CDR3 sequence reads: CASSDLHLGTSLYEQFF. In DNA form, the CDR3 reads TGCGCCAGCAGTGACCTCCACCTCGGGACTAGCTTGTATGAGCAGTTCTTC.

The gene calls are TRBV27 and TRBJ1-5, with TRBD1 identical over 9 bases. Trimming cost V 6 bases and J 15 bases; bases outside gene matches: 12. The CDR3 loop spans 13 amino acids. From germline, CDR1 is MNHEY and CDR2 SMNVEV (reference sequence). The CDR3 DNA reads TGTGCCAGCAGCACCGGGACAGGGCGTCTGCCGCATTTT. It codes for CASSTGTGRLPHF.

The gene calls are TRBV11-3 and TRBJ2-5, with D perhaps matching TRBD2 (6 bases). CDR3 length: 14 residues. CDR1 is SGHNT, CDR2 YENEEA, per germline. Between the trimmed V and J ends, which lost 5 bases and 2 bases, there was a span of 12 bases. CDR3 DNA: TGTGCCAGCAGCCGGGACGGACTACAAGAGACCCAGTACTTC. It is translated as CASSRDGLQETQYF. Together with reference TRBV11-3 and TRBJ2-5, the CDR3 gives the full variable domain: EAGVVQSPRYKIIEKKQPVAFWCNPISGHNTLYWYLQNLGQGPELLIRYENEEAVDDSQLPKDRFSAERLKGVDSTLKIQPAELGDSAVYLCASSRDGLQETQYFGPGTRLLVL.

The rearrangement links TRBV20-1 to TRBJ1-2; the match to TRBD1 covers 7 bases. Germline V gives CDR1 DFQATT, CDR2 SNEGSKA (reference sequence). Trimming took 6 bases from V and 4 from J; bases not matched to a gene: 2. The CDR3 is 11 amino acids. The CDR3 is CSAGQSYGYTF. CDR3 coding DNA: TGCAGTGCGGGACAGTCCTATGGCTACACCTTC.

CDR3: CASSLGTDRRGYTF. The CDR3 region has the DNA TGTGCCAGCAGCCTCGGGACAGACCGGAGGGGCTACACCTTC. The rearrangement joins TRBV5-8 to TRBJ1-2, with 7 positions matching TRBD1. V lost 4 bases, J lost 8 bases, and 11 bases stayed unmatched. Germline V gives CDR1 SGHTS, CDR2 YDEGEE. The CDR3 sequence is 14 residues long.

The rearrangement uses TRBV5-4 and TRBJ2-1; 14 bases are a match to TRBD2. The CDR3 is 16 amino acids. Germline loops: CDR1 SGHNT, CDR2 YYREEE (reference sequence). V lost 1 base and J lost 10; bases outside the gene matches: 7. CDR3 coding DNA: TGTGCCAGCAGCTTGCCGGGACTAGCGGGAGCCCGAGAGCAGTTCTTC. This encodes CASSLPGLAGAREQFF.

The genes are TRBV4-2 and TRBJ1-1; D perhaps matches TRBD1 (5 bases). Germline V gene data show CDR1 as LGHNA and CDR2 as YNFKEQ. This CDR3 region has 16 residues. The V and J ends lost 0 bases and 1 base respectively, with 12 bases between them. CDR3 bases: TGTGCCAGCAGCCAAGATGGGGCGGGCTCGAACACTGAAGCTTTCTTT. Its protein is CASSQDGAGSNTEAFF.

This chain connects TRBV7-9 to TRBJ1-1, with D unclear. Germline CDR1 is SEHNR and CDR2 is FQNEAQ (reference sequence). The CDR3 is 13 residues long. Trimming left V 2 bases short and J 4 bases short, with 8 bases between. The CDR3 protein is CASSLMEGTEAFF. DNA of the CDR3: TGTGCCAGCAGCTTAATGGAAGGCACTGAAGCTTTCTTT. The full variable domain, its missing parts supplied by reference TRBV7-9 and TRBJ1-1, is DTGVSQNPRHKITKRGQNVTFRCDPISEHNRLYWYRQTLGQGPEFLTYFQNEAQLEKSRLLSDRFSAERPKGSFSTLEIQRTEQGDSAMYLCASSLMEGTEAFFGQGTRLTVV.

This rearrangement joins TRBV11-2 to TRBJ2-3; 10 bases are a match to TRBD2. Looked up from germline, CDR1 is SGHAT and CDR2 is FQNNGV. The CDR3 is 18 amino acids. V lost 3 bases, J lost 4 bases, and 13 bases stayed unmatched. The CDR3 here is CASSLFRLPSGSADTQYF. CDR3 nucleotide sequence: TGTGCCAGCAGCTTGTTTCGTCTCCCTAGCGGGAGTGCAGATACGCAGTATTTT.

A few counts support this clone. The CDR3 DNA reads as TGTGCCAGTAGTATCTCCGGACAGACTAGCAATCAGCCCCAGCATTTT. Amino acid sequence: CASSISGQTSNQPQHF. The genes are TRBV19 and TRBJ1-5, with D possibly TRBD1 on 6 matching bases. The CDR3 loop spans 16 amino acids. Deletions cut 3 bases from V and 0 bases from J, with 12 bases between. The germline V gene encodes CDR1 LNHDA and CDR2 SQIVND (reference sequence).

V usage is TRBV6-1 and J usage is TRBJ1-5; D is unresolved. Trimming pared 8 bases from V and 2 bases from J, leaving 7 bases between. The CDR3 contains 12 residues. Germline loops: CDR1 MNHNS, CDR2 SASEGT. Here the CDR3 reads CASWGGNQPQHF. DNA for the CDR3: TGTGCCAGCTGGGGAGGCAATCAGCCCCAGCATTTT.

Many counts were recorded for this clone. The chain has TRBV5-6 and TRBJ2-7, with D perhaps matching TRBD1 or TRBD2 (5 bases each). Germline values: CDR1 SGHDT, CDR2 YYEEEE. The CDR3 is 15 amino acids. The ends were cut back, 3 bases at V and 0 bases at J, with 13 bases in the middle. CDR3 nucleotide sequence: TGTGCCAGCAGCTCGTTGGGGGTACTCTCCTACGAGCAGTACTTC. Its translation: CASSSLGVLSYEQYF.

The chain joins TRBV5-6 to TRBJ2-5, with D uncertain. The length of the CDR3 is 13 residues. V lost 2 bases, J lost 5 bases, and 10 bases lay in between. Germline V CDR1 and CDR2: SGHDT, YYEEEE. The CDR3 here is CASSLTVVETQYF. The CDR3 DNA sequence: TGTGCCAGCAGCTTAACAGTGGTGGAGACCCAGTACTTC. Based on the CDR3 plus reference TRBV5-6 and TRBJ2-5, the full variable domain is DAGVTQSPTHLIKTRGQQVTLRCSPKSGHDTVSWYQQALGQGPQFIFQYYEEEERQRGNFPDRFSGHQFPNYSSELNVNALLLGDSALYLCASSLTVVETQYFGPGTRLLVL.

There are a few counts of this clone. The V call is TRBV11-2, the J call TRBJ2-7; no reliable D call. From germline, CDR1 is SGHAT and CDR2 FQNNGV. The CDR3 extends over 12 amino acids. V was trimmed by 6 bases and J by 6 bases, leaving 12 bases between them. The DNA for the CDR3 is TGTGCCAGCAGACCTTACAGTCTCGAGCAGTACTTC. Amino acid sequence: CASRPYSLEQYF.

The J gene is TRBJ1-3, the V gene TRBV6-5; possibly TRBD1 for D (5 bases). CDR1 and CDR2 (germline): MNHEY, SVGAGI. The V gene lost 2 bases and the J gene lost 4 bases, with 9 bases spanning the gap. The CDR3 has 14 residues. The CDR3 is CASSYGTEGNTIYF. DNA for the CDR3: TGTGCCAGCAGTTACGGGACGGAGGGAAACACCATATATTTT.

The chain is built from TRBV30 and TRBJ2-3; 8 positions agree with TRBD2. In germline, CDR1 is GTSNPN, CDR2 SVGIG (reference sequence). This CDR3 is built from 14 residues. V trimming: 6 bases; J trimming: 4 bases; junction bases outside the gene matches: 9. The CDR3 here is CACLTSAKSDTQYF. In DNA, the CDR3 is TGTGCCTGCCTGACTAGCGCTAAGTCAGATACGCAGTATTTT.

The gene calls are TRBV30 and TRBJ1-1, with D unresolved. CDR1 and CDR2 from the germline V gene are GTSNPN and SVGIG (reference sequence). Trimming removed 2 bases from V and 4 bases from J, with 17 bases in between. There are 15 residues in the CDR3. The CDR3 loop is CAWSSGSGRSTEAFF. In DNA, the CDR3 is TGTGCCTGGAGTTCTGGGTCGGGCAGATCCACTGAAGCTTTCTTT.

J is TRBJ1-3 and V is TRBV6-5; D gene ambiguous. V shed 6 bases and J shed 8 bases, with 11 bases lying between them. CDR1 MNHEY and CDR2 SVGAGI come from the germline V gene. The CDR3 sequence is 12 residues long. The CDR3 reads CASRGTADTIYF. The CDR3 DNA is TGTGCCAGCAGGGGTACAGCGGACACCATATATTTT.

The genes are TRBV4-2 and TRBJ1-1; the D is unclear. This CDR3 has 13 residues. V lost 8 bases and J 5 bases, leaving 15 bases between the germline ends. Germline CDR1 reads LGHNA; CDR2 reads YNFKEQ. As DNA, the CDR3 is TGTGCCAGCGACCCCAATGGGAGGACTGAAGCTTTCTTT. Its translation: CASDPNGRTEAFF.

This clone was detected only once. This chain links TRBV19 with TRBJ2-7; D possibly corresponds to TRBD2 (6 bases). The V gene's germline CDR1 is LNHDA and CDR2 SQIVND (reference sequence). V was shortened by 6 bases and J by 6 bases, with 12 bases between the two germline ends. The CDR3 runs 12 residues. The CDR3 reads CASSHRGGEQYF. CDR3 DNA sequence: TGTGCCAGTAGCCACCGGGGAGGCGAGCAGTACTTC.

This clone has a handful of counts. The V call is TRBV19, the J call TRBJ1-5; D call uncertain. The CDR3 loop spans 11 amino acids. The V end was cut by 8 bases, the J end by 6 bases, with 8 bases between. The germline gives CDR1 LNHDA, CDR2 SQIVND (reference sequence). As DNA, the CDR3 is TGTGCCAGTGGAGCGGCTCAGCCCCAGCATTTT. Its translation is CASGAAQPQHF.

J is TRBJ1-3 and V is TRBV18; 7 nucleotides line up with TRBD1. Germline-derived CDR1 and CDR2 are KGHSH and LQKENI. Losses at the gene ends were 1 base for V and 3 bases for J; bases not matched to a gene: 6. This CDR3 region has 16 residues. CDR3 protein: CASSPLETGVGNTIYF. CDR3 sequence (DNA): TGTGCCAGCTCACCACTCGAAACAGGGGTTGGAAACACCATATATTTT.